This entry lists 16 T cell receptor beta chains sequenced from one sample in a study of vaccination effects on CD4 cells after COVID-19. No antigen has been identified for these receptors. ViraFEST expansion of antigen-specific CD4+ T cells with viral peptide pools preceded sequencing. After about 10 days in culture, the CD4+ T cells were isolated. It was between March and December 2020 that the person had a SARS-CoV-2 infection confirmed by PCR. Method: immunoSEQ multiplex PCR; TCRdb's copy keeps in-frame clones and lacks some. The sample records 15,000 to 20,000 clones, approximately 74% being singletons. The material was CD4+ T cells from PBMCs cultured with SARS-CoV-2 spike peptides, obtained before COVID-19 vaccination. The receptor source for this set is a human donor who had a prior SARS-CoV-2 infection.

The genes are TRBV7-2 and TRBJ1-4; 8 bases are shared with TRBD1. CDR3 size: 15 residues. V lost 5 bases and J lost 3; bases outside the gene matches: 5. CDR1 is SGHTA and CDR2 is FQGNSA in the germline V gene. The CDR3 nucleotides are TGTGCCAGCAGCGGCCAGACAGGGGCTAATGAAAAACTGTTTTTT. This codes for CASSGQTGANEKLFF.

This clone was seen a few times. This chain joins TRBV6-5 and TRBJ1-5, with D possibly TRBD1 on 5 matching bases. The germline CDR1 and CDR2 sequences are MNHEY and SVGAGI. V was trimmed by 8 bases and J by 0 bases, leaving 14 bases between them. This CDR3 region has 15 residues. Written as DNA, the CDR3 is TGTGCCAGCGGGGCGGGGGGAAATAGCAATCAGCCCCAGCATTTT. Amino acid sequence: CASGAGGNSNQPQHF.

The CDR3 DNA follows: TGTGCCAGCTCACCACAGGTAGGGGGCGATGGAACTGAAGCTTTCTTT. It is translated as CASSPQVGGDGTEAFF. The J gene is TRBJ1-1, the V gene TRBV18; 7 bases map to TRBD1. Looked up from germline, CDR1 is KGHSH and CDR2 is LQKENI. V dropped 1 base and J dropped 5; count of bases not matched to a gene: 10. The CDR3 covers 16 residues.

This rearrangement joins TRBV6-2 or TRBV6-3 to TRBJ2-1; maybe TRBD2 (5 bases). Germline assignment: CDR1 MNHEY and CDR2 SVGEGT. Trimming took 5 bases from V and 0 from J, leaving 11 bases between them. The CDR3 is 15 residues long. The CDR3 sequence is CASSLLGVSYNEQFF. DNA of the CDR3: TGTGCCAGCAGTCTACTAGGTGTCTCCTACAATGAGCAGTTCTTC.

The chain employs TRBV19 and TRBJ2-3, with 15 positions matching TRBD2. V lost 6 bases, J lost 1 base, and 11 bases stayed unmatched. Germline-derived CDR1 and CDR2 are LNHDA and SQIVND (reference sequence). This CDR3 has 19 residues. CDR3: CASSRRTSGREVGTDTQYF. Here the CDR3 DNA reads TGTGCCAGTAGCCGCAGGACTAGCGGGAGGGAGGTCGGCACAGATACGCAGTATTTT.

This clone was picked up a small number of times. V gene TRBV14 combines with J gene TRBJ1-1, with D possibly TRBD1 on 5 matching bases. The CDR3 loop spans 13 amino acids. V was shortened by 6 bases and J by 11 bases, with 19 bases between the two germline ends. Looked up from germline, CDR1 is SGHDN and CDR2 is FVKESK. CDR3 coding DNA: TGTGCCAGCAGGAGGGACGGGATGGGGGAGGCTTTCTTT. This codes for CASRRDGMGEAFF.

The CDR3 here is CASSDTGDGRRGTQYF. The DNA for the CDR3 is TGTGCCAGCAGTGACACGGGGGACGGCCGGAGGGGTACGCAGTATTTT. The gene calls are TRBV6-4 and TRBJ2-3; a weak D match, TRBD2 (6 bases). This CDR3 has 16 amino acids. CDR1 is MRHNA, CDR2 SNTAGT, per germline. The V end lost 2 bases, the J end lost 8 bases, and 20 bases lay between the germline ends.

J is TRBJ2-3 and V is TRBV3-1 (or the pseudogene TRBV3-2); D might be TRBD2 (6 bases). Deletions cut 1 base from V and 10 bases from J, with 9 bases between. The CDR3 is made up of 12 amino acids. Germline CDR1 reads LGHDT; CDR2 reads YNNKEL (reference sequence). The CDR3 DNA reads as TGTGCCAGCAGCCAAGGGGGGGTCCCGCAGTATTTT. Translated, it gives CASSQGGVPQYF.

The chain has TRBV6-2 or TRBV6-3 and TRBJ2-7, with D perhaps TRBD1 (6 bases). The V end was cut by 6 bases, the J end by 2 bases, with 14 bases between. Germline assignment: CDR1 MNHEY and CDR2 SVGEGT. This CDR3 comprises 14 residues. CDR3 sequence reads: CASSRGQSPYEQYF. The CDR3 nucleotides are TGTGCCAGCAGCCGTGGACAGAGCCCCTACGAGCAGTACTTC.

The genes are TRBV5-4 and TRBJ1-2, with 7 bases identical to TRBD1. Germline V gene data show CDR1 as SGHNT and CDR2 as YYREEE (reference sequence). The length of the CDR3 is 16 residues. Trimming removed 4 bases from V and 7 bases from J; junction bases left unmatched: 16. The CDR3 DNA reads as TGTGCCAGCAGCGTAGACAGGGATCCCGCGTTAGCTGGCTACACCTTC. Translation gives CASSVDRDPALAGYTF.

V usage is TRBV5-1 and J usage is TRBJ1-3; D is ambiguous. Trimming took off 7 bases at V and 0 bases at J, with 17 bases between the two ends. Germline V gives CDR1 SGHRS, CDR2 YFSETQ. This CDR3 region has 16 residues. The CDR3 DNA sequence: TGCGCCAGCCGACTTTCTACGACGGCCTCTGGAAACACCATATATTTT. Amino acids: CASRLSTTASGNTIYF.

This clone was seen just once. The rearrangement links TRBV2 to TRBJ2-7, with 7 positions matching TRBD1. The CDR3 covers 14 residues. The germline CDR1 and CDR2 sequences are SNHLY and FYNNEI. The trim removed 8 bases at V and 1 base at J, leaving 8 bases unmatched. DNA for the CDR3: TGTGCCAGCGCTGGATGGACAGGATCCTACGAGCAGTACTTC. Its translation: CASAGWTGSYEQYF. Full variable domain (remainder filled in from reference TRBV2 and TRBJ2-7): EPEVTQTPSHQVTQMGQEVILRCVPISNHLYFYWYRQILGQKVEFLVSFYNNEISEKSEIFDDQFSVERPDGSNFTLKIRSTKLEDSAMYFCASAGWTGSYEQYFGPGTRLTVT.

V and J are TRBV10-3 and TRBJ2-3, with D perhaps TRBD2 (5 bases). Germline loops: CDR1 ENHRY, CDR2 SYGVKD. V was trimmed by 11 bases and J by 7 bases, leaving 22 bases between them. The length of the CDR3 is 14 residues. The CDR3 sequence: CALAASSSINTQYF. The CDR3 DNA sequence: TGTGCCTTGGCAGCTAGCAGCTCGATTAATACGCAGTATTTT.

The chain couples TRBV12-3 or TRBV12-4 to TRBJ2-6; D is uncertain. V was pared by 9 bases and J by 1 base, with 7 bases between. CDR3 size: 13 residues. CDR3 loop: CASHLSGANVLTF. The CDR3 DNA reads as TGTGCCAGTCATCTATCTGGGGCCAACGTCCTGACTTTC.

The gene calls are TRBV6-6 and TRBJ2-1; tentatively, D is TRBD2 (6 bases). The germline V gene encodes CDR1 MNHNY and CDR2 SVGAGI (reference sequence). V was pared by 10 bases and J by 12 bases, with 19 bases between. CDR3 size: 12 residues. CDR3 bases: TGTGCCACGGGACTTCCCTACATAGGGCAGTTCTTC. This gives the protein CATGLPYIGQFF.

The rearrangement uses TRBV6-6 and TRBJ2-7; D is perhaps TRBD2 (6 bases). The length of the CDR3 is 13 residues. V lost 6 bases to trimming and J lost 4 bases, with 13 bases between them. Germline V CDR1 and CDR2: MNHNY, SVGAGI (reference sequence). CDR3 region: CASSPGLLYEQYF. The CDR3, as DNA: TGTGCCAGCAGCCCGGGACTTCTATACGAGCAGTACTTC.